These 18 T cell receptor beta chains were all obtained from the same sample, sequenced in a study of metastatic and nonmetastatic thyroid tumors. Patients underwent thyroid surgery, and none had received any treatment before it. With MiXCR, TCRdb reprocessed the PCR reads. The table lists 25,000 to 35,000 clones, over 15% of them singletons, with approximately 5% in the top ten. Sequencing was performed on blood. The receptors come from a female donor with papillary thyroid cancer or a benign thyroid nodule (not recorded which). Some clones in this sample may be carry-over from other donors' samples.

The chain recombines TRBV7-9 with TRBJ2-7; D may be TRBD2 (6 bases). This CDR3 is 14 amino acids long. The V and J ends lost 7 bases and 7 bases respectively, with 20 bases between them. Germline V CDR1 and CDR2: SEHNR, FQNEAQ (reference sequence). The CDR3 DNA sequence: TGTGCCAGCATCCTACGTGGCGGGGTAGGAGAGCAGTACTTC. Encoded protein: CASILRGGVGEQYF.

This clone was recorded at least ten times. The chain couples TRBV20-1 to TRBJ2-7, with D possibly matching TRBD1 (6 bases). The V gene's germline CDR1 is DFQATT and CDR2 SNEGSKA (reference sequence). The length of the CDR3 is 13 residues. V lost 3 bases and J lost 3, with 12 bases in between. In nucleotides, the CDR3 is TGCAGTGCTAGGGGGGCAGGGTTCTACGAGCAGTACTTC. Translation gives CSARGAGFYEQYF.

Points on this clone: Being one base from a much bigger clone, this may be a read error. The chain links TRBV2 to TRBJ2-5; no clear D gene. Deletions cut 3 bases from V and 8 bases from J, with 4 bases between. Germline V gene data show CDR1 as SNHLY and CDR2 as FYNNEI. CDR3 length: 10 residues. CDR3 in amino acids: CASSDDTQYF. For the CDR3, the DNA is TGTGCCAGCAGTGACGATACCCAGTACTTC.

The V call is TRBV6-2 or TRBV6-3, the J call TRBJ2-5; 12 bases match TRBD2. V lost 6 bases and J lost 4; bases outside the gene matches: 3. The CDR3 runs to 14 residues. Germline V gene lookup returns CDR1 MNHEY and CDR2 SVGEGT. CDR3 protein: CASRASGGGETQYF. The CDR3 nucleotides are TGTGCCAGCAGGGCTAGCGGGGGGGGAGAGACCCAGTACTTC.

To note about this clone: Here the CDR3 omits its conserved ending phenylalanine or tryptophan, so a read error is the likely source. V is TRBV6-4 and J is TRBJ2-1, with D unclear. V was clipped by 0 bases and J by 0 bases, with 6 bases between them. The germline CDR1 and CDR2 sequences are MRHNA and SNTAGT. This CDR3 region has 15 residues. CDR3 sequence: CASSDSSVSYNEQFY. CDR3 DNA: TGTGCCAGCAGTGACTCGAGCGTCTCCTACAATGAGCAGTTCTAC.

As DNA, the CDR3 is TGCGCCAGCAGCCCAAGCGGAGAGAGCACCTCCCCGCAGTACTTC. Encoded protein: CASSPSGESTSPQYF. This sequence joins TRBV4-1 and TRBJ2-7; possibly TRBD2 for D (5 bases). V was clipped by 4 bases and J by 9 bases, with 22 bases between them. The CDR3 length is 15 residues. The germline gives CDR1 MGHRA, CDR2 YSYEKL.

This clone was recorded many times. The V gene is TRBV6-5, the J gene TRBJ2-1; TRBD2 agrees at 12 bases. The CDR3 runs 16 residues. Germline CDR1 is MNHEY and CDR2 is SVGAGI. V lost 7 bases to trimming and J lost 0 bases; unmatched junction nucleotides: 4. CDR3 amino acids: CASITSGGPSYNEQFF. CDR3 in DNA: TGTGCCAGCATTACTAGCGGGGGGCCCTCCTACAATGAGCAGTTCTTC.

This clone was observed at least ten times. The chain recombines TRBV7-9 with TRBJ1-3; no firm D call. From germline, CDR1 is SEHNR and CDR2 FQNEAQ (reference sequence). This CDR3 has 13 residues. V shed 1 base and J shed 2 bases, with 3 bases lying between them. This CDR3 reads CASSLVTGNTIYF. In nucleotides, the CDR3 is TGTGCCAGCAGCTTAGTAACTGGAAACACCATATATTTT.

This clone was recorded at least ten times. The chain couples TRBV28 to TRBJ1-1, with D hard to call. The CDR3 is 12 residues long. Germline V gene data show CDR1 as MDHEN and CDR2 as SYDVKM. With 7 bases removed from V and 3 bases from J, the gap between germline ends came to 9 bases. The CDR3 region has the DNA TGTGCCAGCACCGCGGATTACACTGAAGCTTTCTTT. Its translation is CASTADYTEAFF.

This chain connects TRBV7-2 to TRBJ2-7, with no clear D. The CDR3 is 15 residues long. The germline gives CDR1 SGHTA, CDR2 FQGNSA. Trimming took 4 bases from V and 3 from J, leaving 16 bases between them. The CDR3 protein is CASSSLAGDHYEQYF. The CDR3 DNA reads TGTGCCAGCAGCTCCTTAGCTGGAGATCACTACGAGCAGTACTTC. Together with reference TRBV7-2 and TRBJ2-7, the CDR3 gives the full variable domain: GAGVSQSPSNKVTEKGKDVELRCDPISGHTALYWYRQSLGQGLEFLIYFQGNSAPDKSGLPSDRFSAERTGGSVSTLTIQRTQQEDSAVYLCASSSLAGDHYEQYFGPGTRLTVT.

Many counts were recorded for this clone. V usage is TRBV7-8 and J usage is TRBJ2-5, with 7 bases matching TRBD1. The CDR3 spans 16 residues. In germline, CDR1 is SGHVS, CDR2 FQNEAQ. V was pared by 1 base and J by 1 base, with 6 bases of the junction left unmatched. The CDR3 reads CASSLGLRDSQETQYF. CDR3 bases: TGTGCCAGCAGCTTAGGCCTCCGGGACAGCCAAGAGACCCAGTACTTC. Variable domain in full (rest from reference TRBV7-8 and TRBJ2-5): GAGVSQSPRYKVAKRGQDVALRCDPISGHVSLFWYQQALGQGPEFLTYFQNEAQLDKSGLPSDRFFAERPEGSVSTLKIQRTQQEDSAVYLCASSLGLRDSQETQYFGPGTRLLVL.

At least ten counts were recorded for this clone. This chain uses TRBV20-1 with TRBJ2-3; 8 positions match TRBD2. V trimming: 2 bases; J trimming: 5 bases; junction bases outside the gene matches: 9. Germline values: CDR1 DFQATT, CDR2 SNEGSKA (reference sequence). This CDR3 is built from 15 residues. The CDR3 DNA is TGCAGTGCTAGAACAGCGGGAGATGCCGTAGATACGCAGTATTTT. Translated: CSARTAGDAVDTQYF.

This clone was found many times. J is TRBJ2-3 and V is TRBV10-3; the match to TRBD2 covers 11 bases. The CDR3 loop spans 14 amino acids. The V and J ends lost 9 bases and 5 bases, in that order; junction bases with no gene match: 7. Germline-derived CDR1 and CDR2 are ENHRY and SYGVKD. CDR3 residues: CAIRSGGAGDTQYF. Here the CDR3 DNA reads TGTGCCATACGTAGCGGGGGGGCCGGAGATACGCAGTATTTT.

This clone occurred many times. The junction does not match germline at one end; this may be a read error. V and J are TRBV24-1 and TRBJ2-5, with 9 positions matching TRBD2. The CDR3 is 13 residues long. Germline CDR1 reads KGHDR; CDR2 reads SFDVKD. CDR3 coding DNA: TGTGCCACCAGCATTAGCGGGAGAGAGGCCCAGTACTTC. It yields the protein CATSISGREAQYF.

This clone was counted between two and nine times. One junction end disagrees with the germline gene, perhaps due to a read error. The chain employs TRBV12-3 or TRBV12-4 and TRBJ2-7, with 10 bases that match TRBD1. CDR3 length: 15 amino acids. This CDR3 reads CASTPSAGQGYERYF. DNA of the CDR3: TGTGCCAGCACACCTTCAGCGGGACAGGGGTACGAGCGGTACTTC.

The chain couples TRBV4-1 to TRBJ2-7, with D possibly TRBD2 on 5 matching bases. Per germline, CDR1 MGHRA and CDR2 YSYEKL. The CDR3 runs 14 residues. Trimming stripped 6 bases from V and 4 bases from J, with 16 bases between. The CDR3, as DNA: TGCGCCAGCAGTTCGTCCCCCGGGGATTACGAGCAGTACTTC. Its translation is CASSSSPGDYEQYF.

This clone was picked up a small number of times. A much larger clone differs by one base, so this may be a read error. Distinct nucleotide sequences in the sample also encode this CDR3. This rearrangement joins TRBV10-2 to TRBJ2-5; D might be TRBD1 or TRBD2, each matching 5 bases. The V end lost 3 bases, the J end lost 5 bases, and 10 bases lay between the germline ends. CDR3 length: 13 amino acids. Germline V lookup: CDR1 WSHSY, CDR2 SAAADI. CDR3 protein: CASSDGGRETQYF. CDR3 DNA sequence: TGCGCCAGCAGTGATGGGGGAAGGGAGACCCAGTACTTC.

This clone came up many times. The chain carries TRBV5-1 and TRBJ1-2, with TRBD1 as a possible D gene (6 bases). The CDR3 is 14 amino acids. V shed 4 bases and J shed 0 bases, with 10 bases lying between them. Germline loops: CDR1 SGHRS, CDR2 YFSETQ. In DNA form, the CDR3 reads TGCGCCAGCAGCGGGGGCTCAGCTAACTATGGCTACACCTTC. It codes for CASSGGSANYGYTF.